Reported below is one TCR beta chain. TCRdb's copy holds only in-frame clones and misses some; the assay was immunoSEQ multiplex PCR. The sample lists some 51,000 clones, 86% seen once, with approximately 5.2% in the top ten. This sample is drawn from a study of T cells in localized non-small cell lung cancer. This CDR3 contains 15 residues. CDR1 LGHNA and CDR2 YNFKEQ come from the germline V gene. Losses at the gene ends were 4 bases for V and 3 bases for J; bases not matched to a gene: 5. The sequence came from a woman aged 40-69 years with stage I lung adenocarcinoma. The chain combines TRBV4-2 with TRBJ1-3; TRBD1 aligns across 8 bases. This specimen was peripheral blood, taken before any cancer treatment. CDR3 DNA sequence: TGTGCCAGCAGCCGGTTGACAGGGGATGGAAACACCATATATTTT. As protein: CASSRLTGDGNTIYF.